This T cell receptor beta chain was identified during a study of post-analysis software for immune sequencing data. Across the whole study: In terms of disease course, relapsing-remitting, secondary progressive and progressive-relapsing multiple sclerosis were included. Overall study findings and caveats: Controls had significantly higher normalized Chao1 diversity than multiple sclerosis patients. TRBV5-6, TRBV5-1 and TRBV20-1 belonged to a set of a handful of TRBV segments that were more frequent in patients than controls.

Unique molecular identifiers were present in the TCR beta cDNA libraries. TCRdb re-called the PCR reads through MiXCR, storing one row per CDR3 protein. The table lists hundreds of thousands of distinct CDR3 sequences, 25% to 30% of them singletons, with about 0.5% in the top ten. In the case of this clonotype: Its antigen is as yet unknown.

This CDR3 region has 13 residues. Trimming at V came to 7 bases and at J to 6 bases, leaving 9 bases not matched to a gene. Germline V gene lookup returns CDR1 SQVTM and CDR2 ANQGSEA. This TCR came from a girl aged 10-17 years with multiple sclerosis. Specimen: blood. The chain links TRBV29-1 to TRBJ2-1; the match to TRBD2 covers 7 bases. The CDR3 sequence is CSGGGPVANEQFF. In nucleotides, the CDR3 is TGCAGCGGGGGGGGTCCGGTCGCCAATGAGCAGTTCTTC.